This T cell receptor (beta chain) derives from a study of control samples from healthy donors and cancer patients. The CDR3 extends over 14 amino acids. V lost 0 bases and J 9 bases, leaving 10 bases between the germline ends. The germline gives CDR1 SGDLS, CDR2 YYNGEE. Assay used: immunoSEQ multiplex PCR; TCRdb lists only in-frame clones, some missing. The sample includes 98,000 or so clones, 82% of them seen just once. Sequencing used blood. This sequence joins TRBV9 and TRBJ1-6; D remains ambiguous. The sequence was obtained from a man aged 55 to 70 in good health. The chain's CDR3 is CASSVEGSTSPLHF. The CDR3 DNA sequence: TGTGCCAGCAGCGTAGAAGGATCCACTTCACCCCTCCACTTT.